Shown below are 27 T cell receptor beta chains from a single sample sequenced in a study of cytomegalovirus exposure and HLA in healthy donors. PCR was performed using 60 Vbeta and 13 Jbeta primers. Measured with immunoSEQ multiplex PCR; TCRdb has only the in-frame clones, and not every one. The profile covers 150,000 to 200,000 clones, with around four fifths appearing a single time and roughly 2% taken by the ten largest. Sequences were obtained from PBMCs. The receptors shown here come from a woman aged 25 to 39 in good health and CMV-seronegative.

This clone has a handful of counts. The gene calls are TRBV11-2 and TRBJ1-3; D is perhaps TRBD1 (6 bases). This CDR3 comprises 15 residues. Trimming took off 4 bases at V and 4 bases at J, with 14 bases between the two ends. Germline V gene data show CDR1 as SGHAT and CDR2 as FQNNGV. The CDR3 region has the DNA TGTGCCAGCAGCTCGCAGACAGGTTGGGGAAACACCATATATTTT. It encodes CASSSQTGWGNTIYF.

This chain links TRBV5-1 with TRBJ1-6, with D tentatively TRBD1 (5 bases). This CDR3 contains 20 residues. Looked up from germline, CDR1 is SGHRS and CDR2 is YFSETQ. Trimming shortened V by 3 bases and J by 0 bases, and 22 bases separated the two germline ends. The CDR3 DNA reads as TGCGCCAGCAGCTCCCGGATTGGGGCAGGGCAGAGCTCCTATAATTCACCCCTCCACTTT. Its translation is CASSSRIGAGQSSYNSPLHF.

Note on this clone: Additional DNA sequences in this sample encode the identical CDR3. This sequence joins TRBV15 and TRBJ1-1, with a possible D match to TRBD1 (6 bases). The CDR3 length is 14 residues. Trimming removed 0 bases at V and 2 bases at J, with 7 bases between. CDR1 is LNHNV, CDR2 YYDKDF, per germline (reference sequence). The CDR3 spells CATSRDRGNTEAFF. In DNA, the CDR3 is TGTGCCACCAGCAGAGACAGGGGTAACACTGAAGCTTTCTTT. The complete variable domain, with remaining parts taken from reference TRBV15 and TRBJ1-1, reads DAMVIQNPRYQVTQFGKPVTLSCSQTLNHNVMYWYQQKSSQAPKLLFHYYDKDFNNEADTPDNFQSRRPNTSFCFLDIRSPGLGDTAMYLCATSRDRGNTEAFFGQGTRLTVV.

The chain couples TRBV2 to TRBJ1-2, with TRBD1 as a possible D gene (5 bases). The CDR3 runs 17 residues. Germline-derived CDR1 and CDR2 are SNHLY and FYNNEI. V was pared by 8 bases and J by 6 bases, with 28 bases between. CDR3 DNA sequence: TGTGCCAGCTACTTTCTCGACAGCATTGCGGGACCCCATGGCTACACCTTC. This codes for CASYFLDSIAGPHGYTF. The full variable domain, completed using reference TRBV2 and TRBJ1-2, is EPEVTQTPSHQVTQMGQEVILRCVPISNHLYFYWYRQILGQKVEFLVSFYNNEISEKSEIFDDQFSVERPDGSNFTLKIRSTKLEDSAMYFCASYFLDSIAGPHGYTFGSGTRLTVV.

J is TRBJ2-7 and V is TRBV21-1; the table's D call of TRBD2 was not tested on the DNA. TRBV21-1 is classified as a pseudogene. The CDR3 spans 13 residues. DNA of the CDR3: TGTGCCAGCACCGGGGGTCTTGCCTACGAGCAGTACTTC. Its protein is CASTGGLAYEQYF.

This clone was recorded once. This chain links TRBV5-1 with TRBJ1-5; D is perhaps TRBD1 (6 bases). CDR3 size: 15 residues. Germline V gene lookup returns CDR1 SGHRS and CDR2 YFSETQ. Between the trimmed V and J ends, which lost 0 bases and 3 bases, there was a span of 10 bases. The CDR3 DNA follows: TGCGCCAGCAGCTTGGCAGGGGTCCTCAATCAGCCCCAGCATTTT. It encodes CASSLAGVLNQPQHF.

The V gene is TRBV2, the J gene TRBJ2-3; 8 bases align to TRBD1. Germline V gene lookup returns CDR1 SNHLY and CDR2 FYNNEI. This CDR3 is built from 17 residues. After removal of 2 bases from V and 2 bases from J, the junction contained 9 bases not matched to a gene. The CDR3 bases are TGTGCCAGCAGTGAAAGGGGACAGGTTTTACTCACAGATACGCAGTATTTT. Protein product: CASSERGQVLLTDTQYF.

The chain links TRBV19 to TRBJ2-2; the D gene is possibly TRBD1 (6 bases). CDR3 length: 12 amino acids. Trimming left V 6 bases short and J 4 bases short, with 6 bases between. Germline loops: CDR1 LNHDA, CDR2 SQIVND (reference sequence). The CDR3 region has the DNA TGTGCCAGTAGAGGGGGCACCGGGGAGCTGTTTTTT. This sequence encodes CASRGGTGELFF.

The chain couples TRBV5-8 to TRBJ1-6, with D possibly being TRBD1 (6 bases). The V gene lost 4 bases and the J gene lost 2 bases, with 19 bases spanning the gap. The CDR3 sequence is 18 residues long. Per germline, CDR1 SGHTS and CDR2 YDEGEE. The CDR3 nucleotides are TGTGCCAGCAGCCCACGACAGGTCCAAGTTGCCTATAATTCACCCCTCCACTTT. This sequence encodes CASSPRQVQVAYNSPLHF.

This chain connects TRBV14 to TRBJ2-7; a weak D match, TRBD2 (7 bases). V lost 0 bases to trimming and J lost 1 base, with 19 bases between them. The germline gives CDR1 SGHDN, CDR2 FVKESK. The CDR3 runs 18 residues. The CDR3 sequence: CASSQDLPRGHTSYEQYF. The CDR3 DNA follows: TGTGCCAGCAGCCAAGATCTGCCGCGGGGGCACACTTCCTACGAGCAGTACTTC.

This clone has just a few counts. V and J are TRBV30 and TRBJ2-3; TRBD1 might be the D (5 bases). Germline CDR1 GTSNPN, CDR2 SVGIG (reference sequence). This CDR3 comprises 12 residues. V was cut by 4 bases and J by 3 bases, with 8 bases left in between. The CDR3 coding sequence is TGTGCCTGGAATCAGGGAACAGATACGCAGTATTTT. Residues: CAWNQGTDTQYF.

The V and J genes are TRBV27 and TRBJ2-3; 8 bases are a match to TRBD2. Germline V gene data show CDR1 as MNHEY and CDR2 as SMNVEV (reference sequence). The CDR3 is 17 residues long. The J segment lost 3 bases and the V segment lost 6 bases, leaving 14 bases of the junction unmatched. The chain's CDR3 is CASSLPRAGGSTDTQYF. CDR3 DNA: TGTGCCAGCAGCTTACCCCGGGCGGGGGGTAGTACAGATACGCAGTATTTT.

The table lists this clone with a count of one. The chain uses TRBV6-5 and TRBJ2-5; 7 bases are shared with TRBD2. The junction had 2 bases not matched to a gene; V was cut back by 6 bases and J by 4 bases. The germline gives CDR1 MNHEY, CDR2 SVGAGI. The CDR3 has 12 amino acids. The CDR3 DNA reads as TGTGCCAGCAGAAGGGAGGGAGAGACCCAGTACTTC. It is translated as CASRREGETQYF.

The chain has TRBV2 and TRBJ2-3, with 14 bases aligning to TRBD2. The CDR3 length is 16 residues. The germline V gene encodes CDR1 SNHLY and CDR2 FYNNEI. J lost 5 bases, V lost 3 bases, and 4 bases had no gene match. The DNA of the CDR3 is TGTGCCAGCAGTGAGGGACTAGCGGGGGTCTTAGATACGCAGTATTTT. It translates to CASSEGLAGVLDTQYF.

This clone was counted a few times. Other DNA sequences of this sample code for an identical CDR3. CDR3 residues: CASSPTGANTEAFF. Here the CDR3 DNA reads TGTGCCAGCTCACCGACAGGGGCGAACACTGAAGCTTTCTTT. The rearrangement uses TRBV18 and TRBJ1-1; 8 nucleotides agree with TRBD1. The CDR3 loop spans 14 amino acids. Germline-derived CDR1 and CDR2 are KGHSH and LQKENI. J lost 1 base, V lost 3 bases, and 1 base had no gene match.

This clone was recorded a few times. V gene TRBV5-1 combines with J gene TRBJ1-2, with 8 nucleotides matching TRBD1. Unmatched junction bases numbered 5, after V lost 4 bases and J lost 3 bases. Germline CDR1 SGHRS, CDR2 YFSETQ. The CDR3 length is 14 residues. The CDR3 region has the DNA TGCGCCAGCAGCCCGCAGGGGGCTGACTATGGCTACACCTTC. As protein: CASSPQGADYGYTF.

The chain links TRBV19 to TRBJ2-3; D possibly corresponds to TRBD2 (5 bases). Germline V gene data show CDR1 as LNHDA and CDR2 as SQIVND (reference sequence). This CDR3 contains 15 residues. Trimming removed 1 base at V and 0 bases at J, with 8 bases between. The CDR3 DNA reads TGTGCCAGTAGTATAGGGCGGGTAAGCACAGATACGCAGTATTTT. It specifies CASSIGRVSTDTQYF. Full variable domain (outside the CDR3, taken from reference TRBV19 and TRBJ2-3): DGGITQSPKYLFRKEGQNVTLSCEQNLNHDAMYWYRQDPGQGLRLIYYSQIVNDFQKGDIAEGYSVSREKKESFPLTVTSAQKNPTAFYLCASSIGRVSTDTQYFGPGTRLTVL.

This chain uses TRBV9 with TRBJ1-1, with TRBD1 matching over 10 bases. The junction had 14 bases not matched to a gene; V was cut back by 4 bases and J by 11 bases. Germline-derived CDR1 and CDR2 are SGDLS and YYNGEE. The length of the CDR3 is 15 residues. The CDR3 reads CASSTPGTGEGKAFF. CDR3 in DNA: TGTGCCAGCAGCACCCCCGGGACAGGGGAGGGAAAGGCTTTCTTT. The whole variable domain, remainder taken from reference TRBV9 and TRBJ1-1, is DSGVTQTPKHLITATGQRVTLRCSPRSGDLSVYWYQQSLDQGLQFLIQYYNGEERAKGNILERFSAQQFPDLHSELNLSSLELGDSALYFCASSTPGTGEGKAFFGQGTRLTVV.

This clone came up a few times. This sequence joins TRBV19 and TRBJ1-3, with D perhaps TRBD1 (6 bases). CDR1 is LNHDA, CDR2 SQIVND, per germline (reference sequence). This CDR3 has 22 residues. V was pared by 7 bases and J by 4 bases, with 38 bases between. Written as DNA, the CDR3 is TGTGCCAGTACCCCCATGTTTGAGGACAGCGGTATCGTTATCCGGGCGGGAAACACCATATATTTT. It codes for CASTPMFEDSGIVIRAGNTIYF.

This clone has a handful of counts. This sample also contains other DNA sequences that code for the same CDR3. The rearrangement links TRBV5-6 to TRBJ1-1; D uncertain. The germline V gene encodes CDR1 SGHDT and CDR2 YYEEEE. With 4 bases removed from V and 11 bases from J, the gap between germline ends came to 15 bases. The CDR3 contains 12 residues. This chain's CDR3 is CASSLYGEEAFF. DNA for the CDR3: TGTGCCAGCAGCCTCTACGGTGAGGAGGCTTTCTTT.

The rearrangement joins TRBV2 to TRBJ2-7, with D maybe TRBD1 (6 bases). There are 14 residues in the CDR3. Germline CDR1 and CDR2: SNHLY and FYNNEI. With 4 bases removed from V and 4 bases from J, the gap between germline ends came to 14 bases. The CDR3 nucleotides read TGTGCCAGCAGTGGCCACAGGGTTACTTACGAGCAGTACTTC. Residues: CASSGHRVTYEQYF.

V is TRBV5-6 and J is TRBJ2-1, with 7 bases aligning to TRBD1. The CDR3 sequence is 15 residues long. V lost 4 bases to trimming and J lost 2 bases; unmatched junction nucleotides: 6. CDR1 is SGHDT, CDR2 YYEEEE, per germline. The CDR3 DNA reads TGTGCCAGCAGCGTCTGGACAGGCCCCTACAATGAGCAGTTCTTC. It specifies CASSVWTGPYNEQFF.

The CDR3 DNA is TGTGCCAGCAGCTCTCCCCGGTCGGGGGACACTGAAGCTTTCTTT. It encodes CASSSPRSGDTEAFF. The chain recombines TRBV5-5 with TRBJ1-1; D is possibly TRBD1 (5 bases). Germline assignment: CDR1 SGHKS and CDR2 YYEKEE (reference sequence). The CDR3 extends over 15 amino acids. V lost 3 bases and J 3 bases, leaving 15 bases between the germline ends.

The gene calls are TRBV5-1 and TRBJ2-7, with a weak D call TRBD2 (7 bases). V shed 3 bases and J shed 6 bases, with 19 bases lying between them. Germline V gene lookup returns CDR1 SGHRS and CDR2 YFSETQ. CDR3 size: 15 residues. CDR3 in DNA: TGCGCCAGCAGCTCTACTTGGGGGGGCAGCAGCGAGCAGTACTTC. Translated, it gives CASSSTWGGSSEQYF.

A single count supports this clone. The chain employs TRBV27 and TRBJ2-2; possible D gene TRBD2, 5 bases. CDR3 size: 19 residues. The ends were cut back, 2 bases at V and 0 bases at J, with 19 bases in the middle. Germline CDR1 reads MNHEY; CDR2 reads SMNVEV (reference sequence). The CDR3 coding sequence is TGTGCCAGCAGTTTAACGTGGGTCGGACTCCCCACGAACACCGGGGAGCTGTTTTTT. It is translated as CASSLTWVGLPTNTGELFF.

This clone has more than one count but fewer than ten. The chain couples TRBV9 to TRBJ1-1; possibly TRBD1 for D (6 bases). Germline values: CDR1 SGDLS, CDR2 YYNGEE. Trimming took off 0 bases at V and 4 bases at J, with 16 bases between the two ends. CDR3 length: 16 residues. This chain's CDR3 is CASSVAITGPATEAFF. CDR3 bases: TGTGCCAGCAGCGTAGCCATAACAGGGCCGGCCACTGAAGCTTTCTTT.

This chain uses TRBV10-1 with TRBJ2-3, with 10 nucleotides matching TRBD2. The germline V gene has CDR1 WNHNN and CDR2 SYGVQD (reference sequence). CDR3 size: 16 residues. Trimming took 6 bases from V and 6 from J; bases not matched to a gene: 12. CDR3 loop: CASSDNSGGLRDTQYF. CDR3 nucleotide sequence: TGCGCCAGCAGCGATAATAGCGGGGGGCTCCGGGATACGCAGTATTTT.